Following are 29 T cell receptor beta chains from one sample sequenced in a study of long-term antiretroviral therapy in people with HIV. Survey-level immunoSEQ v3.0 assays were run. The repertoire was sequenced with immunoSEQ multiplex PCR; TCRdb's copy has only in-frame clones and lacks some. The sample has tens of thousands of clones; around 83% are singletons. Here the sequenced sample was unsorted PBMCs, taken 1.3 years after starting antiretroviral therapy. These TCRs come from a man between 60 and 70 years old with HIV.

The chain uses TRBV11-2 and TRBJ2-2; D is ambiguous. Germline values: CDR1 SGHAT, CDR2 FQNNGV. This CDR3 is 10 amino acids long. Between the trimmed V and J ends, which lost 5 bases and 5 bases, there was a span of 0 bases. The CDR3 loop reads CASSTGELFF. The CDR3 nucleotides read TGTGCCAGCAGCACCGGGGAGCTGTTTTTT.

This chain joins TRBV4-2 and TRBJ2-7, with a weak D call TRBD1 (6 bases). The V and J ends lost 4 bases and 2 bases respectively, with 21 bases between them. Germline CDR1 and CDR2: LGHNA and YNFKEQ. The CDR3 covers 17 residues. CDR3 bases: TGTGCCAGCAGCCCACAGAACACAGGGAATTCTCCCTACGAGCAGTACTTC. Its protein is CASSPQNTGNSPYEQYF.

The V gene is TRBV5-1, the J gene TRBJ2-7; 9 bases align to TRBD1. The germline V gene has CDR1 SGHRS and CDR2 YFSETQ. With 4 bases clipped from V and 3 bases from J, the junction kept 8 bases outside the gene matches. The CDR3 consists of 15 residues. CDR3 DNA: TGCGCCAGCAGCCCGGGACAGGGATGGGACTACGAGCAGTACTTC. It yields the protein CASSPGQGWDYEQYF. The variable domain in full, completed from reference TRBV5-1 and TRBJ2-7, reads KAGVTQTPRYLIKTRGQQVTLSCSPISGHRSVSWYQQTPGQGLQFLFEYFSETQRNKGNFPGRFSGRQFSNSRSEMNVSTLELGDSALYLCASSPGQGWDYEQYFGPGTRLTVT.

The gene calls are TRBV6-1 and TRBJ2-5; 10 nucleotides line up with TRBD1. The CDR3 sequence is 15 residues long. From germline, CDR1 is MNHNS and CDR2 SASEGT. With 6 bases clipped from V and 4 bases from J, the junction kept 8 bases outside the gene matches. The CDR3 protein is CASRHLRQGAETQYF. For the CDR3, the DNA is TGTGCCAGCAGGCACTTGCGACAGGGGGCAGAGACCCAGTACTTC.

The V and J genes are TRBV2 and TRBJ2-1, with TRBD1 matching 8 bases. The V gene end was trimmed by 7 bases and the J gene end by 7 bases; junction bases not matched to a gene: 6. CDR1 and CDR2 (germline): SNHLY, FYNNEI. The CDR3 contains 13 residues. The CDR3 sequence: CASKRTGRNEQFF. The CDR3 nucleotides read TGTGCCAGCAAAAGGACAGGGCGAAATGAGCAGTTCTTC. The full variable domain, with the rest looked up from reference TRBV2 and TRBJ2-1, is EPEVTQTPSHQVTQMGQEVILRCVPISNHLYFYWYRQILGQKVEFLVSFYNNEISEKSEIFDDQFSVERPDGSNFTLKIRSTKLEDSAMYFCASKRTGRNEQFFGPGTRLTVL.

In its sample, this clone was seen once. This chain links TRBV18 with TRBJ1-2; 9 bases are a match to TRBD1. Germline-derived CDR1 and CDR2 are KGHSH and LQKENI. V gave up 5 bases and J gave up 6 bases; unmatched junction bases: 7. CDR3 length: 14 amino acids. This CDR3 reads CASSSRTGEDGYTF. The CDR3 DNA sequence: TGTGCCAGCTCATCCCGGACAGGGGAGGATGGCTACACCTTC.

The J gene is TRBJ2-7, the V gene TRBV5-1; D might be TRBD1 (6 bases). This CDR3 comprises 13 residues. Germline V gene data show CDR1 as SGHRS and CDR2 as YFSETQ. Trimming cost V 1 base and J 6 bases, with 11 bases left between them. CDR3: CASSLNGDTEQYF. The CDR3, as DNA: TGCGCCAGCAGCTTGAATGGGGACACCGAGCAGTACTTC.

The gene calls are TRBV5-1 and TRBJ2-1, with TRBD2 as a possible D gene (6 bases). The CDR3 consists of 16 residues. CDR1 is SGHRS and CDR2 is YFSETQ in the germline V gene. Deletions cut 0 bases from V and 8 bases from J, with 18 bases between. CDR3 residues: CASSLALATGMDEQFF. DNA for the CDR3: TGCGCCAGCAGCTTGGCGCTAGCGACGGGGATGGATGAGCAGTTCTTC.

This chain uses TRBV5-1 with TRBJ1-3, with D hard to call. V was pared by 4 bases and J by 4 bases, with 9 bases between. Germline assignment: CDR1 SGHRS and CDR2 YFSETQ. The CDR3 length is 13 residues. In nucleotides, the CDR3 is TGCGCCAGCAGCCCCCCTGGCGGAAACACCATATATTTT. This encodes CASSPPGGNTIYF.

The V call is TRBV7-8, the J call TRBJ2-1; the D is unclear. The CDR3 is 13 residues long. V shed 2 bases and J shed 8 bases, with 10 bases lying between them. Per the germline V gene, CDR1 is SGHVS and CDR2 is FQNEAQ. CDR3 residues: CASSLFSRDEQFF. The CDR3 DNA reads TGTGCCAGCAGCTTATTTAGCCGAGATGAGCAGTTCTTC.

This sequence joins TRBV5-1 and TRBJ1-6; D not resolved. The length of the CDR3 is 15 residues. Germline CDR1 is SGHRS and CDR2 is YFSETQ. Trimming removed 4 bases at V and 10 bases at J, with 18 bases between. The CDR3 loop is CASSPITTEESPLHF. The CDR3 DNA sequence: TGCGCCAGCAGCCCCATTACTACGGAGGAATCACCCCTCCACTTT.

This clone was picked up a small number of times. The chain couples TRBV19 to TRBJ2-2; 8 nucleotides match TRBD2. Per germline, CDR1 LNHDA and CDR2 SQIVND (reference sequence). The CDR3 spans 12 residues. The V segment lost 9 bases and the J segment 8 bases; nucleotides outside the gene matches: 5. The CDR3 here is CASGTRFGELFF. In DNA form, the CDR3 reads TGTGCCAGCGGGACTAGGTTTGGGGAGCTGTTTTTT.

Only a few counts were recorded for this clone. The chain carries TRBV9 and TRBJ1-2; TRBD1 matches 7 bases. Trimming cost V 3 bases and J 5 bases; bases outside gene matches: 10. The CDR3 loop spans 15 amino acids. Germline V lookup: CDR1 SGDLS, CDR2 YYNGEE. CDR3 in DNA: TGTGCCAGCAGCGCCCAACAGGGGACACTGTATGGCTACACCTTC. Translating gives CASSAQQGTLYGYTF.

The chain joins TRBV30 to TRBJ1-5, with a tentative D call TRBD1 (6 bases). This CDR3 is 14 amino acids long. Germline CDR1 reads GTSNPN; CDR2 reads SVGIG (reference sequence). Trimming took off 5 bases at V and 7 bases at J, with 18 bases between the two ends. The CDR3 DNA reads as TGTGCCTGGGCGGCGACAGGCGGGAACCAGCCCCAGCATTTT. Its translation is CAWAATGGNQPQHF.

The genes are TRBV30 and TRBJ2-3; D unclear. There are 12 residues in the CDR3. Germline CDR1 is GTSNPN and CDR2 is SVGIG (reference sequence). Trimming stripped 5 bases from V and 6 bases from J, with 12 bases between. The CDR3 loop is CAWGPGGDTQYF. The CDR3 nucleotides read TGTGCCTGGGGCCCGGGTGGGGATACGCAGTATTTT.

The V and J genes are TRBV7-2 and TRBJ2-7; D call uncertain. V dropped 10 bases and J dropped 3 bases, with 16 bases sitting between them. Per the germline V gene, CDR1 is SGHTA and CDR2 is FQGNSA. CDR3 length equals 13 residues. DNA for the CDR3: TGTGCCACCGCCCGGAGTACGGTCTACGAGCAGTACTTC. Translated: CATARSTVYEQYF.

The chain couples TRBV5-4 to TRBJ1-1; D is possibly TRBD1 (5 bases). This CDR3 contains 17 residues. Looked up from germline, CDR1 is SGHNT and CDR2 is YYREEE (reference sequence). Deletions cut 2 bases from V and 5 bases from J, with 22 bases between. The CDR3 DNA is TGTGCCAGCAGCTTACTCAGTGGGCAGGGAAGTTGGACTGAAGCTTTCTTT. Translation gives CASSLLSGQGSWTEAFF.

The chain is built from TRBV28 and TRBJ1-1; tentatively, D is TRBD1 (5 bases). Germline CDR1 MDHEN, CDR2 SYDVKM. This CDR3 contains 11 residues. V was cut by 2 bases and J by 8 bases, with 6 bases left in between. DNA for the CDR3: TGTGCCAGCAGTTTAAGGGGCGAAGCTTTCTTT. Translation: CASSLRGEAFF.

CDR3 in DNA: TGTGCCAGCAGTTACAAGGCCACCGGGGGCGAGCAGTACTTC. Its translation is CASSYKATGGEQYF. The J gene is TRBJ2-7, the V gene TRBV6-6; perhaps TRBD2 as D (6 bases). The CDR3 loop spans 14 amino acids. From germline, CDR1 is MNHNY and CDR2 SVGAGI (reference sequence). With 2 bases removed from V and 6 bases from J, the gap between germline ends came to 14 bases.

The chain links TRBV6-1 to TRBJ2-7; 7 nucleotides match TRBD1. The CDR3 contains 15 residues. V shed 0 bases, J shed 4 bases, and the junction held 6 bases outside the gene matches. Germline V gene sequence: CDR1 MNHNS, CDR2 SASEGT. As DNA, the CDR3 is TGTGCCAGCAGTGAAGCACCCCACAGGGGTTACGAGCAGTACTTC. Its protein product is CASSEAPHRGYEQYF.

The chain is built from TRBV5-1 and TRBJ2-7, with D unclear. The CDR3 runs to 12 residues. Germline V gene data show CDR1 as SGHRS and CDR2 as YFSETQ. Trimming took off 5 bases at V and 4 bases at J, with 10 bases between the two ends. DNA of the CDR3: TGCGCCAGCAGTACTGAAAAATACGAGCAGTACTTC. It yields the protein CASSTEKYEQYF.

The CDR3 here is CASSLKPSGTDYYEQYF. The CDR3 region has the DNA TGTGCCAGCAGTTTAAAGCCCTCCGGGACAGACTACTACGAGCAGTACTTC. The chain recombines TRBV27 with TRBJ2-7; 7 bases line up with TRBD1. V dropped 2 bases and J dropped 3; count of bases not matched to a gene: 13. This CDR3 contains 17 residues. CDR1 is MNHEY, CDR2 SMNVEV, per germline (reference sequence).

The chain is built from TRBV5-4 and TRBJ2-1; the match to TRBD2 covers 9 bases. CDR3 length equals 15 residues. The trim removed 1 base at V and 3 bases at J, leaving 2 bases unmatched. Looked up from germline, CDR1 is SGHNT and CDR2 is YYREEE (reference sequence). CDR3 amino acids: CASSLKAGGYNEQFF. CDR3 sequence (DNA): TGTGCCAGCAGCTTGAAAGCGGGGGGCTACAATGAGCAGTTCTTC.

The chain recombines TRBV2 with TRBJ2-2; D is unresolved. Germline lookup yields CDR1 SNHLY and CDR2 FYNNEI. The germline V and J ends were trimmed by 1 base and 5 bases, with 5 bases remaining between them. The CDR3 length is 13 residues. CDR3 in amino acids: CASSEGVTGELFF. DNA of the CDR3: TGTGCCAGCAGTGAAGGCGTAACCGGGGAGCTGTTTTTT.

The V and J genes are TRBV18 and TRBJ2-1, with D possibly TRBD2 on 5 matching bases. Deletions cut 2 bases from V and 7 bases from J, with 18 bases between. Germline V CDR1 and CDR2: KGHSH, LQKENI. There are 16 residues in the CDR3. DNA of the CDR3: TGTGCCAGCTCACCAGGAAAGCGGACGATCTCAAATGAGCAGTTCTTC. It specifies CASSPGKRTISNEQFF.

The rearrangement uses TRBV9 and TRBJ2-2; D is undetermined. Per germline, CDR1 SGDLS and CDR2 YYNGEE. The CDR3 is made up of 16 amino acids. The V end lost 0 bases, the J end lost 1 base, and 10 bases lay between the germline ends. The CDR3 nucleotides read TGTGCCAGCAGCGTAGAAAGCGTGGGGAACACCGGGGAGCTGTTTTTT. It specifies CASSVESVGNTGELFF.

The V call is TRBV5-8, the J call TRBJ2-1, with TRBD1 identical over 8 bases. The CDR3 extends over 15 amino acids. V shed 2 bases and J 4 bases; nucleotides not matched to a gene: 5. The germline CDR1 and CDR2 sequences are SGHTS and YDEGEE. CDR3 sequence reads: CASSFADRDYNEQFF. The DNA of the CDR3 is TGTGCCAGCAGCTTTGCGGACAGGGATTACAATGAGCAGTTCTTC.

CDR3 in amino acids: CASDRDSSNQPQHF. CDR3 nucleotides: TGTGCTAGTGATAGAGACAGTAGCAATCAGCCCCAGCATTTT. V gene TRBV12-5 combines with J gene TRBJ1-5; weak D call: TRBD1 (5 bases). CDR3 size: 14 residues. V shed 7 bases and J shed 0 bases, with 10 bases lying between them. The germline V gene encodes CDR1 LGHNT and CDR2 FRNRAP.

V and J are TRBV4-1 and TRBJ2-3; tentatively, D is TRBD2 (6 bases). The ends were cut back, 0 bases at V and 5 bases at J, with 12 bases in the middle. From germline, CDR1 is MGHRA and CDR2 YSYEKL. This CDR3 has 15 amino acids. DNA for the CDR3: TGCGCCAGCAGCCAAGAGGGCTCCGGGGGAGATACGCAGTATTTT. Its protein product is CASSQEGSGGDTQYF.